This TCR beta chain was identified during a study of T cell repertoires in cytomegalovirus infection. Study results and caveats: HLA-C-restricted CMV clonotypes gave the most frequent clonotype in two of eight donors.

TCRdb processed the reads anew with MiXCR; each CDR3 protein has one entry. The profile shows 300,000 to 400,000 distinct CDR3 sequences, under 35% of them singletons. Germline V gene data show CDR1 as MGHRA and CDR2 as YSYEKL. Between the trimmed V and J ends, which lost 0 bases and 1 base, there was a span of 4 bases. The CDR3 spans 13 residues. Comment on this clonotype: The antigen remains undetermined.

The clonotype was recovered from a human donor in good health (CMV status not recorded). Some clones in this sample may be carry-over from other donors' samples. This rearrangement joins TRBV4-1 to TRBJ2-7; D ambiguous. The starting material was cultured PBMCs, obtained from culture after CMV antigen stimulation. The CDR3 region is CASSQDSSYEQYF. For the CDR3, the DNA is TGCGCCAGCAGCCAAGACAGTTCCTACGAGCAGTACTTC.